These 19 T cell receptor beta chains share one sample of origin, sequenced in a study of blood T cell repertoires in COVID-19. The protocol was immunoSEQ multiplex PCR, while the TCRdb copy is restricted to in-frame clones and leaves out a portion. The table has about 170,000 clones, 83% seen once. Sequenced input: peripheral blood. The receptors stem from a woman at least 80 years old with acute or convalescent COVID-19.

The rearrangement joins TRBV6-1 to TRBJ2-3; TRBD2 matches at 9 bases. Germline V lookup: CDR1 MNHNS, CDR2 SASEGT. The CDR3 length is 22 residues. J lost 3 bases, V lost 0 bases, and 22 bases had no gene match. CDR3: CASSEAGFGRSGGPWRTDTQYF. CDR3 DNA sequence: TGTGCCAGCAGTGAAGCGGGGTTTGGACGCAGCGGGGGGCCGTGGAGGACAGATACGCAGTATTTT.

The chain has TRBV24-1 and TRBJ2-1; no firm D call. Germline V gene data show CDR1 as KGHDR and CDR2 as SFDVKD. V gave up 3 bases and J gave up 0 bases, with 11 bases separating them. This CDR3 contains 16 residues. CDR3 amino acids: CATSDHTADSYNEQFF. The CDR3 nucleotides read TGTGCCACCAGTGATCATACGGCGGACTCCTACAATGAGCAGTTCTTC.

This clone was detected a few times. The J gene is TRBJ1-3, the V gene TRBV7-8, with 7 bases matching TRBD1. Germline assignment: CDR1 SGHVS and CDR2 FQNEAQ. This CDR3 is 19 amino acids long. The junction had 12 bases not matched to a gene; V was cut back by 1 base and J by 0 bases. CDR3 sequence reads: CASSLVVSGTVSSGNTIYF. CDR3 bases: TGTGCCAGCAGCTTAGTAGTTTCCGGGACAGTCAGCTCTGGAAACACCATATATTTT.

The V call is TRBV6-2 or TRBV6-3, the J call TRBJ2-2, with TRBD2 identical over 13 bases. Per germline, CDR1 MNHEY and CDR2 SVGEGT. The CDR3 covers 16 residues. Losses at the gene ends were 6 bases for V and 3 bases for J; bases not matched to a gene: 4. The DNA of the CDR3 is TGTGCCAGCAGCTCAACTAGCGGGGGGGACACCGGGGAGCTGTTTTTT. Translation: CASSSTSGGDTGELFF.

This clone was observed a handful of times. V usage is TRBV3-1 (or the pseudogene TRBV3-2) and J usage is TRBJ2-5; D is possibly TRBD1 (8 bases). The V end lost 1 base, the J end lost 3 bases, and 27 bases lay between the germline ends. The V gene's germline CDR1 is LGHDT and CDR2 YNNKEL (reference sequence). CDR3 length equals 20 residues. CDR3 amino acids: CASSQARGQYGGSTKETQYF. The CDR3 coding sequence is TGTGCCAGCAGCCAAGCCAGGGGGCAGTACGGGGGGTCGACTAAAGAGACCCAGTACTTC.

The chain joins TRBV11-2 to TRBJ1-2; D gene ambiguous. The germline V gene has CDR1 SGHAT and CDR2 FQNNGV. V lost 5 bases, J lost 8 bases, and 18 bases lay in between. The CDR3 is 14 residues long. The CDR3 sequence: CASSPSGVGVGYTF. The CDR3 region has the DNA TGTGCCAGCAGCCCCTCCGGGGTCGGAGTGGGCTACACCTTC. Drawing the rest from reference TRBV11-2 and TRBJ1-2, the complete variable domain is EAGVAQSPRYKIIEKRQSVAFWCNPISGHATLYWYQQILGQGPKLLIQFQNNGVVDDSQLPKDRFSAERLKGVDSTLKIQPAKLEDSAVYLCASSPSGVGVGYTFGSGTRLTVV.

V usage is TRBV7-8 and J usage is TRBJ1-2; D not certain. The CDR3 extends over 16 amino acids. Trimming shortened V by 6 bases and J by 0 bases, and 17 bases separated the two germline ends. Germline CDR1 and CDR2: SGHVS and FQNEAQ. The CDR3: CASSPTLAGANYGYTF. CDR3 DNA sequence: TGTGCCAGCAGTCCCACCCTCGCCGGGGCTAACTATGGCTACACCTTC.

The gene calls are TRBV2 and TRBJ1-2; D is ambiguous. This CDR3 is 13 amino acids long. Germline loops: CDR1 SNHLY, CDR2 FYNNEI. Trimming shortened V by 1 base and J by 2 bases, and 5 bases separated the two germline ends. The CDR3 nucleotides read TGTGCCAGCAGTGAAGGCCGGAACTATGGCTACACCTTC. Its translation is CASSEGRNYGYTF.

The rearrangement uses TRBV2 and TRBJ1-5; no clear D gene. Between the trimmed V and J ends, which lost 8 bases and 3 bases, there was a span of 8 bases. The CDR3 totals 12 residues. The V gene's germline CDR1 is SNHLY and CDR2 FYNNEI. The CDR3 DNA reads TGTGCCAGCCGGTATACCAATCAGCCCCAGCATTTT. The encoded protein is CASRYTNQPQHF.

The gene calls are TRBV6-5 and TRBJ1-1; weak D call: TRBD1 (6 bases). The V gene lost 6 bases and the J gene lost 4 bases, with 6 bases spanning the gap. This CDR3 spans 11 amino acids. Germline CDR1 is MNHEY and CDR2 is SVGAGI. The CDR3 region has the DNA TGTGCCAGCAGCAGGGGCACTGAAGCTTTCTTT. This gives the protein CASSRGTEAFF.

This clone was recorded a few times. The J gene is TRBJ2-5, the V gene TRBV7-8; 8 bases are shared with TRBD1. There are 14 residues in the CDR3. The germline V gene has CDR1 SGHVS and CDR2 FQNEAQ. V was pared by 5 bases and J by 3 bases, with 5 bases of the junction left unmatched. The chain's CDR3 is CASSPPGGEETQYF. CDR3 DNA: TGTGCCAGCAGCCCCCCAGGGGGCGAAGAGACCCAGTACTTC.

The gene calls are TRBV3-1 (or the pseudogene TRBV3-2) and TRBJ2-1; 9 bases fit TRBD2. The germline V gene encodes CDR1 LGHDT and CDR2 YNNKEL (reference sequence). V trimming: 3 bases; J trimming: 8 bases; junction bases outside the gene matches: 11. CDR3 length: 16 residues. The DNA for the CDR3 is TGTGCCAGCAGCCAGTCCGGGACTAGCTCTAGTCATGAGCAGTTCTTC. Encoded protein: CASSQSGTSSSHEQFF.

The CDR3 bases are TGTGCCAGCAGTGAATATTCACGCGACACCACAGATACGCAGTATTTT. It is translated as CASSEYSRDTTDTQYF. The chain joins TRBV25-1 to TRBJ2-3; D gene ambiguous. The germline V gene has CDR1 MGHDK and CDR2 SYGVNS. The CDR3 runs to 16 residues. Trimming left V 0 bases short and J 2 bases short, with 12 bases between.

The chain has TRBV5-1 and TRBJ2-5; 15 positions match TRBD2. Germline-derived CDR1 and CDR2 are SGHRS and YFSETQ. The CDR3 runs to 16 residues. J lost 3 bases, V lost 4 bases, and 4 bases had no gene match. The CDR3: CASSPGLAGGEETQYF. The DNA for the CDR3 is TGCGCCAGCAGCCCGGGACTAGCGGGGGGCGAAGAGACCCAGTACTTC.

V usage is TRBV6-5 and J usage is TRBJ2-7, with TRBD2 matching 7 bases. V was clipped by 9 bases and J by 6 bases; unmatched bases: 11. Germline CDR1 MNHEY, CDR2 SVGAGI. The CDR3 totals 13 residues. CDR3 DNA: TGTGCCAGTACCCAGCGCGGGAGCGGCGAGCAGTACTTC. Protein product: CASTQRGSGEQYF.

The V gene is TRBV5-5, the J gene TRBJ2-7; 8 positions match TRBD2. The CDR3 loop spans 13 amino acids. Germline CDR1 is SGHKS and CDR2 is YYEKEE (reference sequence). V was pared by 3 bases and J by 4 bases, with 3 bases of the junction left unmatched. The CDR3 DNA reads TGTGCCAGCAGCTCTACTAGCGGATACGAGCAGTACTTC. Translating it yields CASSSTSGYEQYF.

The rearrangement joins TRBV28 to TRBJ2-5; D is uncertain. The CDR3 has 15 amino acids. Germline V gene data show CDR1 as MDHEN and CDR2 as SYDVKM. With 3 bases removed from V and 3 bases from J, the gap between germline ends came to 14 bases. The DNA of the CDR3 is TGTGCCAGCAGTTTCGCGGCCCCCCGGGAAGAGACCCAGTACTTC. Translation: CASSFAAPREETQYF.

The chain employs TRBV29-1 and TRBJ2-1; 9 bases are a match to TRBD1. Germline assignment: CDR1 SQVTM and CDR2 ANQGSEA. V lost 4 bases to trimming and J lost 1 base; unmatched junction nucleotides: 5. The CDR3 runs 15 residues. The CDR3 reads CSVATGTGSYNEQFF. CDR3 nucleotides: TGCAGCGTTGCTACCGGGACAGGGTCCTACAATGAGCAGTTCTTC.

This clone appeared once. The chain has TRBV4-3 and TRBJ2-5; 7 positions agree with TRBD1. The CDR3 sequence is 15 residues long. Germline values: CDR1 LGHNA, CDR2 YSLEER. The V and J ends lost 3 bases and 4 bases, in that order; junction bases with no gene match: 8. The CDR3 protein is CASSQNTGEGETQYF. The CDR3, as DNA: TGCGCCAGCAGCCAGAATACAGGGGAAGGAGAGACCCAGTACTTC.